This TCR beta chain is drawn from a study of CD8 T cells in ankylosing spondylitis. Study results and limitations: Reported data indicate significant enrichment of disease-linked clones within matched ankylosing spondylitis synovial fluid. Some of these motif variants have turned up before, in reports on reactive arthritis synovial fluid and blood. Within peripheral blood, clones linked to disease were CD8+ and relatively rare. Ankylosing spondylitis blood appeared to be characterized by a TCR beta motif of about eight highly homologous variants.

Notes on this clonotype: Antigen specificity is unknown.

V lost 1 base, J lost 4 bases, and 4 bases lay in between. The CDR3 length is 13 residues. CDR1 MNHEY and CDR2 SVGAGI come from the germline V gene. A quantitative 5'-RACE method, one with molecular barcodes, was used to make TCR beta libraries. Using its own MiXCR run on the 5' RACE reads, TCRdb lists one record per CDR3 protein. The sample has roughly 700,000 distinct CDR3 sequences; 15% to 20% are singletons. The rearrangement joins TRBV6-5 to TRBJ2-2; D remains unclear. This clonotype was sampled from a male donor with ankylosing spondylitis. The sample taken for sequencing was blood, either unsorted or a sorted T cell fraction (not recorded which). Here the CDR3 reads CASSYLVTGELFF. The CDR3 DNA reads as TGTGCCAGCAGTTACTTGGTCACCGGGGAGCTGTTTTTT.